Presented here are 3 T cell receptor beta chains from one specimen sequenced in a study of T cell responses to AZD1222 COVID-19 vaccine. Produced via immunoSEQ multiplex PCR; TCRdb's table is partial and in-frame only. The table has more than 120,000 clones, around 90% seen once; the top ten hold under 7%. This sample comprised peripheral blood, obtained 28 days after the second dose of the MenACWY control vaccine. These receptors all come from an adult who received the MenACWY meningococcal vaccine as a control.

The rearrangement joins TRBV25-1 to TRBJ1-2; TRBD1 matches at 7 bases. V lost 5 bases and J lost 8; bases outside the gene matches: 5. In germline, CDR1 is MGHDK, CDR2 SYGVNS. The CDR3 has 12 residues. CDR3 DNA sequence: TGTGCCAGCAGTACAGGGGCGCGCGGCTACACCTTC. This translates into CASSTGARGYTF.

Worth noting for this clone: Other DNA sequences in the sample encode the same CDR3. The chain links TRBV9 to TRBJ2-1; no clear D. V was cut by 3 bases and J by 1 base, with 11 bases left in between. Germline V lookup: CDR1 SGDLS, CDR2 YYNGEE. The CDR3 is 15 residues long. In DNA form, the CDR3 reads TGTGCCAGCAGCGGAGGTGGCAGTTCCTACAATGAGCAGTTCTTC. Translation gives CASSGGGSSYNEQFF.

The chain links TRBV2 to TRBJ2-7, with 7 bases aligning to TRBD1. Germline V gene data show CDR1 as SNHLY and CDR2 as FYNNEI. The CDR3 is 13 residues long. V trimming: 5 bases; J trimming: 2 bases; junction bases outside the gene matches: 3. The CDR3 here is CASSYRGPYEQYF. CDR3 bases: TGTGCCAGCAGTTACAGGGGACCCTACGAGCAGTACTTC.